This passage covers 5 T cell receptor beta chains from one sample sequenced in a study of blood T cell repertoires in COVID-19. The repertoire was sequenced with immunoSEQ multiplex PCR; TCRdb's copy has only in-frame clones and lacks some. The sample lists about 40,000 clones, roughly 80% seen once, with 2.6% in the top ten. The sample comprised peripheral blood. Source of these receptors: a woman aged 60-75 years with acute or convalescent COVID-19.

This chain connects TRBV5-6 to TRBJ2-5; 9 nucleotides align to TRBD1. The CDR3 extends over 14 amino acids. Germline trimming cut 3 bases from V and 7 bases from J; bases unmatched to any gene: 7. Germline lookup yields CDR1 SGHDT and CDR2 YYEEEE. The CDR3 loop reads CASSWRTGEGTQYF. DNA for the CDR3: TGTGCCAGCAGCTGGCGGACAGGGGAAGGGACCCAGTACTTC. The full variable domain, rest sourced from reference TRBV5-6 and TRBJ2-5, is DAGVTQSPTHLIKTRGQQVTLRCSPKSGHDTVSWYQQALGQGPQFIFQYYEEEERQRGNFPDRFSGHQFPNYSSELNVNALLLGDSALYLCASSWRTGEGTQYFGPGTRLLVL.

The chain links TRBV19 to TRBJ2-3, with 8 positions matching TRBD2. The CDR3 is 15 amino acids. Germline-derived CDR1 and CDR2 are LNHDA and SQIVND (reference sequence). V was clipped by 7 bases and J by 2 bases; unmatched bases: 8. The CDR3 is CASTPGGGYTDTQYF. The CDR3 DNA sequence: TGTGCCAGTACTCCCGGGGGGGGGTACACAGATACGCAGTATTTT.

The chain couples TRBV7-9 to TRBJ2-3, with a tentative D call TRBD1 (6 bases). The V gene's germline CDR1 is SEHNR and CDR2 FQNEAQ (reference sequence). The CDR3 covers 13 residues. V lost 5 bases and J 8 bases, leaving 14 bases between the germline ends. In DNA, the CDR3 is TGTGCCAGCAGCAAGGACTTAGGGGGTACGCAGTATTTT. Its translation is CASSKDLGGTQYF. The full variable domain, with the rest looked up from reference TRBV7-9 and TRBJ2-3, is DTGVSQNPRHKITKRGQNVTFRCDPISEHNRLYWYRQTLGQGPEFLTYFQNEAQLEKSRLLSDRFSAERPKGSFSTLEIQRTEQGDSAMYLCASSKDLGGTQYFGPGTRLTVL.

V gene TRBV6-5 combines with J gene TRBJ2-7; TRBD1 matches 9 bases. In germline, CDR1 is MNHEY, CDR2 SVGAGI. V was pared by 5 bases and J by 3 bases, with 8 bases of the junction left unmatched. The CDR3 is 15 amino acids. The CDR3 DNA reads TGTGCCAGCAGTCGAAGGACAGGGGCGTTCTACGAGCAGTACTTC. Its protein is CASSRRTGAFYEQYF.

This rearrangement joins TRBV19 to TRBJ2-7; D might be TRBD1 (6 bases). The V gene lost 4 bases and the J gene lost 6 bases, with 16 bases spanning the gap. Germline CDR1 and CDR2: LNHDA and SQIVND (reference sequence). This CDR3 region has 14 residues. The CDR3 region has the DNA TGTGCCAGTAGTACCACAGGGAAGCCGGGCGAGCAGTACTTC. Its translation: CASSTTGKPGEQYF.